These T cell receptor beta chains were read from a single sample in a study of cytomegalovirus exposure and HLA in healthy donors. TCRdb's copy holds only in-frame clones and misses some; the assay was immunoSEQ multiplex PCR. The data show about 130,000 clones, more than 70% seen once. The sequencing sample was made of PBMCs. The source of these receptors is a human donor in good health. The CDR3 runs from the conserved cysteine through the conserved F or W. Fields, in order: D gene, V gene, clone size, J gene, CDR3 protein, CDR3 DNA. A D gene is named only where the DNA matches it firmly. Expanded clones are given a class, and other clones once, few, many or no size at all.

d_call: TRBD1
v_call: TRBV6-6
clone_size: few
j_call: TRBJ2-1
cdr3_aa: CASRTDRGWSYNEQFF
cdr3_nt: TGTGCCAGCAGAACAGACAGGGGATGGTCTTACAATGAGCAGTTCTTC

d_call: TRBD1
v_call: TRBV5-8
clone_size: -
j_call: TRBJ1-1
cdr3_aa: CASSTGTGTITEAFF
cdr3_nt: TGTGCCAGCAGCACCGGGACAGGGACCATCACTGAAGCTTTCTTT

d_call: -
v_call: TRBV5-5
clone_size: -
j_call: TRBJ1-1
cdr3_aa: CASSLDRQGRTFF
cdr3_nt: TGTGCCAGCAGCTTGGACCGCCAGGGTCGGACTTTCTTT

d_call: TRBD2
v_call: TRBV6-5
clone_size: -
j_call: TRBJ2-3
cdr3_aa: CASRAGGVTDTQYF
cdr3_nt: TGTGCCAGCAGGGCGGGGGGTGTGACAGATACGCAGTATTTT

d_call: -
v_call: TRBV11-2
clone_size: -
j_call: TRBJ2-1
cdr3_aa: CASSLGAGPGNEQFF
cdr3_nt: TGTGCCAGCAGCTTAGGGGCCGGGCCGGGGAATGAGCAGTTCTTC

d_call: -
v_call: TRBV7-6
clone_size: -
j_call: TRBJ2-3
cdr3_aa: CASSSPLSGYLRDTQYF
cdr3_nt: TGTGCCAGCAGCTCTCCACTTAGCGGATATTTGAGAGATACGCAGTATTTT

d_call: TRBD2
v_call: TRBV5-1
clone_size: -
j_call: TRBJ2-1
cdr3_aa: CASSSSGGAVEQFF
cdr3_nt: TGCGCCAGCAGCTCTAGCGGGGGGGCCGTTGAGCAGTTCTTC

d_call: -
v_call: TRBV14
clone_size: once
j_call: TRBJ2-1
cdr3_aa: CASSQQGGSYNEQFF
cdr3_nt: TGTGCCAGCAGCCAACAAGGGGGCTCCTACAATGAGCAGTTCTTC

d_call: -
v_call: TRBV14
clone_size: few
j_call: TRBJ2-7
cdr3_aa: CASSPGLKNYEQYF
cdr3_nt: TGTGCCAGCAGCCCGGGACTCAAAAACTACGAGCAGTACTTC

d_call: -
v_call: TRBV7-9
clone_size: -
j_call: TRBJ2-1
cdr3_aa: CASSNTRVQEKFF
cdr3_nt: TGTGCCAGCAGCAACACGAGGGTCCAGGAAAAGTTCTTC

d_call: -
v_call: TRBV4-1
clone_size: -
j_call: TRBJ1-5
cdr3_aa: CASSQAAVGGYQPQHF
cdr3_nt: TGCGCCAGCAGCCAAGCGGCGGTCGGCGGGTACCAGCCCCAGCATTTT

d_call: TRBD1
v_call: TRBV7-7
clone_size: -
j_call: TRBJ2-5
cdr3_aa: CASSLFSGTGRQEAQYF
cdr3_nt: TGTGCTAGCAGCTTATTTTCTGGGACAGGAAGACAAGAGGCCCAGTACTTC

d_call: -
v_call: TRBV21-1
clone_size: -
j_call: TRBJ2-7
cdr3_aa: CASSPQKKGAEQYF
cdr3_nt: TGTGCCAGCAGCCCTCAAAAGAAGGGGGCCGAGCAGTACTTC

d_call: TRBD1
v_call: TRBV2
clone_size: -
j_call: TRBJ2-7
cdr3_aa: CASITGQGQKQYF
cdr3_nt: TGTGCCAGCATCACCGGACAGGGGCAGAAGCAGTACTTC

d_call: -
v_call: TRBV27
clone_size: -
j_call: TRBJ1-2
cdr3_aa: CASSAGVGYGYTF
cdr3_nt: TGTGCCAGCTCTGCGGGAGTAGGGTATGGCTACACCTTC

d_call: TRBD1
v_call: TRBV7-9
clone_size: few
j_call: TRBJ1-2
cdr3_aa: CASSPDRGYGYTF
cdr3_nt: TGTGCCAGCAGCCCCGACAGGGGCTATGGCTACACCTTC

d_call: -
v_call: TRBV6-6
clone_size: -
j_call: TRBJ1-1
cdr3_aa: CASSYGGGTEAFF
cdr3_nt: TGTGCCAGCAGTTACGGGGGGGGCACTGAAGCTTTCTTT

d_call: TRBD2
v_call: TRBV13
clone_size: -
j_call: TRBJ2-1
cdr3_aa: CASSLVSGIMFSYNEQFF
cdr3_nt: TGTGCCAGCAGCTTAGTTAGCGGGATTATGTTCTCCTACAATGAGCAGTTCTTC

d_call: -
v_call: TRBV13
clone_size: once
j_call: TRBJ1-1
cdr3_aa: CASTFGGLLIANTEAFF
cdr3_nt: TGTGCCAGCACATTCGGAGGACTTCTCATTGCCAACACTGAAGCTTTCTTT

d_call: TRBD1
v_call: TRBV2
clone_size: -
j_call: TRBJ2-7
cdr3_aa: CASKTGTGVYEQYF
cdr3_nt: TGTGCCAGCAAGACCGGGACAGGGGTCTACGAGCAGTACTTC

d_call: -
v_call: TRBV15
clone_size: -
j_call: TRBJ2-7
cdr3_aa: CATSPETVVYEQYF
cdr3_nt: TGTGCCACCAGTCCCGAAACGGTTGTCTACGAGCAGTACTTC

d_call: TRBD2
v_call: TRBV28
clone_size: -
j_call: TRBJ2-7
cdr3_aa: CASRPTSGGTYEQYF
cdr3_nt: TGTGCCAGCAGACCGACTAGCGGGGGAACCTACGAGCAGTACTTC

d_call: -
v_call: TRBV11-2
clone_size: -
j_call: TRBJ1-2
cdr3_aa: CASSNFGGSYGYTF
cdr3_nt: TGTGCCAGCAGCAACTTCGGGGGATCCTATGGCTACACCTTC